This TCR beta chain was sequenced in a study of identical twins. V was cut by 4 bases and J by 8 bases, with 9 bases left in between. This CDR3 region has 12 residues. TCRdb recomputed calls from the 5' RACE reads with MiXCR, one row per CDR3 protein. The table shows 540,000 or so distinct CDR3 sequences, with more than 20% occurring only once. This clonotype was detected only a few times. Its specificity is unknown. All donors were healthy Caucasians. Study results and caveats: Invariant cells of the MAIT and iNKT types might have partly distorted the zero-insertion analyses.

The data also belong to a second study, concerning yellow fever vaccine responses in identical twins. That study reports: Each twin's T cell response to the vaccine was reported to look partly convergent and partly personalized.

The TCR originated in a woman in her late teens or twenties in good health. Sequences were obtained from CD4+ T cells sorted from blood. The chain recombines TRBV12-3 or TRBV12-4 with TRBJ2-1, with D uncertain. The CDR3 protein is CASSSERDEQFF. For the CDR3, the DNA is TGTGCCAGCAGTTCAGAACGCGATGAGCAGTTCTTC.